The 25 T cell receptor beta chains below all came from one sample that was sequenced in a study of T cells in Graves' hyperthyroidism and ophthalmopathy. RNA transcripts served as the template for amplifying TCR beta CDR3 regions. The HTBI primer set was used in a first-round RT-PCR of the TCR CDR3. TCRdb re-called the multiplex PCR reads through MiXCR, storing one row per CDR3 protein. The sample holds roughly 800,000 distinct CDR3 sequences, approximately 40% seen once. Sequencing was carried out using blood. The receptors here all came from a man aged 18 to 30 with Graves' hyperthyroidism.

There are many counts of this clonotype. V and J are TRBV7-3 and TRBJ2-2; D gene unclear. Germline CDR1 is SGHTA and CDR2 is FQGTGA. The CDR3 consists of 13 residues. V dropped 1 base and J dropped 3 bases, with 3 bases sitting between them. The CDR3, as DNA: TGTGCCAGCAGCTTAAGCCACACCGGGGAGCTGTTTTTT. This sequence encodes CASSLSHTGELFF. Full variable domain (rest looked up from reference TRBV7-3 and TRBJ2-2): GAGVSQTPSNKVTEKGKYVELRCDPISGHTALYWYRQSLGQGPEFLIYFQGTGAADDSGLPNDRFFAVRPEGSVSTLKIQRTERGDSAVYLCASSLSHTGELFFGEGSRLTVL.

This clonotype was seen more than once but under ten times. The V call is TRBV25-1, the J call TRBJ1-3; maybe TRBD1 (6 bases). V was clipped by 3 bases and J by 0 bases, with 9 bases between them. Looked up from germline, CDR1 is MGHDK and CDR2 is SYGVNS. The CDR3 has 15 residues. DNA for the CDR3: TGTGCCAGCAGTGACCCCAGGGGCTCTGGAAACACCATATATTTT. Protein product: CASSDPRGSGNTIYF.

CDR3 region: CASSTLQGPGANVLTF. As DNA, the CDR3 is TGTGCCAGCAGCACCCTACAGGGCCCTGGGGCCAACGTCCTGACTTTC. The J gene is TRBJ2-6, the V gene TRBV9, with a tentative D call TRBD1 (6 bases). The CDR3 sequence is 16 residues long. V was clipped by 4 bases and J by 2 bases, with 13 bases between them. Germline V gene sequence: CDR1 SGDLS, CDR2 YYNGEE.

The gene calls are TRBV6-5 and TRBJ1-1; D gene unclear. Germline V gene sequence: CDR1 MNHEY, CDR2 SVGAGI. V was pared by 2 bases and J by 3 bases, with 10 bases between. CDR3 length: 14 amino acids. The CDR3 DNA follows: TGTGCCAGCAGTTACACAAGACGCTACACTGAAGCTTTCTTT. Its protein is CASSYTRRYTEAFF.

This chain connects TRBV9 to TRBJ2-2; TRBD2 is a possible D gene (5 bases). CDR3 length: 13 amino acids. V lost 0 bases to trimming and J lost 7 bases, with 7 bases between them. Germline lookup yields CDR1 SGDLS and CDR2 YYNGEE. CDR3 in amino acids: CASSVGRSGELFF. The CDR3 DNA follows: TGTGCCAGCAGCGTAGGGAGGAGCGGGGAGCTGTTTTTT.

This clonotype was seen only a few times. The CDR3 bases are TGTGCCAGCAGTTACTCGGCAGGGCGGACTAATTCACCCCTCCACTTT. Translated, it gives CASSYSAGRTNSPLHF. The rearrangement uses TRBV6-5 and TRBJ1-6; the D gene is possibly TRBD1 (5 bases). Trimming took 0 bases from V and 6 from J, leaving 12 bases between them. From germline, CDR1 is MNHEY and CDR2 SVGAGI. The CDR3 is made up of 16 amino acids.

At least ten counts were recorded for this clonotype. J is TRBJ2-7 and V is TRBV20-1; 7 nucleotides align to TRBD1. From germline, CDR1 is DFQATT and CDR2 SNEGSKA (reference sequence). The CDR3 length is 13 residues. V lost 7 bases to trimming and J lost 6 bases; unmatched junction nucleotides: 12. CDR3 region: CSVGTGDRGEQYF. The CDR3 coding sequence is TGCAGTGTCGGAACAGGGGATAGGGGCGAGCAGTACTTC.

This chain connects TRBV10-3 to TRBJ2-2; D possibly uses TRBD1 or TRBD2 (6 bases each). V lost 2 bases, J lost 4 bases, and 11 bases lay in between. Looked up from germline, CDR1 is ENHRY and CDR2 is SYGVKD. The CDR3 spans 15 residues. The CDR3 bases are TGTGCCATCAGTGAGGACAGGCGGGGCACCGGGGAGCTGTTTTTT. Protein product: CAISEDRRGTGELFF.

This clonotype was seen more than once but under ten times. The chain uses TRBV9 and TRBJ2-7; 10 bases fit TRBD2. The junction had 9 bases not matched to a gene; V was cut back by 4 bases and J by 5 bases. In germline, CDR1 is SGDLS, CDR2 YYNGEE. The length of the CDR3 is 15 residues. The CDR3 loop is CASSLDLSGGDEQYF. CDR3 nucleotides: TGTGCCAGCAGCTTAGATCTAAGCGGGGGGGACGAGCAGTACTTC.

The V and J genes are TRBV10-3 and TRBJ1-1, with D unresolved. This CDR3 spans 16 amino acids. Between the trimmed V and J ends, which lost 0 bases and 0 bases, there was a span of 11 bases. The germline V gene encodes CDR1 ENHRY and CDR2 SYGVKD. This CDR3 reads CAISESGEGLNTEAFF. The CDR3 DNA follows: TGTGCCATCAGTGAGTCTGGCGAGGGCTTGAACACTGAAGCTTTCTTT.

The sample holds a few counts of this clonotype. V and J are TRBV14 and TRBJ1-1, with D possibly being TRBD1 (6 bases). V was clipped by 4 bases and J by 3 bases, with 15 bases between them. Germline-derived CDR1 and CDR2 are SGHDN and FVKESK. The CDR3 has 15 residues. The CDR3 here is CASSRPGACYTEAFF. The CDR3 DNA follows: TGTGCCAGCAGCCGACCAGGGGCGTGTTACACTGAAGCTTTCTTT.

This clonotype was seen many times. The V call is TRBV10-3, the J call TRBJ2-7; D uncertain. Germline CDR1 ENHRY, CDR2 SYGVKD. The V gene lost 2 bases and the J gene lost 2 bases, with 4 bases spanning the gap. There are 12 residues in the CDR3. The CDR3 bases are TGTGCCATCAGTGAGCGACCCTACGAGCAGTACTTC. Translating gives CAISERPYEQYF.

This chain uses TRBV6-5 with TRBJ2-2, with a weak D call TRBD2 (5 bases). The CDR3 consists of 16 residues. V was pared by 0 bases and J by 4 bases, with 12 bases between. From germline, CDR1 is MNHEY and CDR2 SVGAGI. The CDR3 region has the DNA TGTGCCAGCAGTTACTCGTTGACCCGGGGCACCGGGGAGCTGTTTTTT. As protein: CASSYSLTRGTGELFF.

In its sample, this clonotype was seen many times. The chain joins TRBV9 to TRBJ1-1; tentatively, D is TRBD1 (6 bases). Trimming cost V 0 bases and J 1 base, with 10 bases left between them. CDR1 SGDLS and CDR2 YYNGEE come from the germline V gene. This CDR3 region has 15 residues. The CDR3 loop reads CASSVVTGANTEAFF. The CDR3, as DNA: TGTGCCAGCAGCGTAGTTACGGGGGCGAACACTGAAGCTTTCTTT.

The chain has TRBV3-1 and TRBJ1-4; D perhaps matches TRBD1 (5 bases). Deletions cut 6 bases from V and 4 bases from J, with 12 bases between. This CDR3 has 14 residues. Germline values: CDR1 LGHDT, CDR2 YNNKEL (reference sequence). This chain's CDR3 is CASRGTGLNEKLFF. The CDR3 bases are TGTGCCAGCAGGGGGACGGGTCTTAATGAAAAACTGTTTTTT.

The rearrangement uses TRBV12-3 or TRBV12-4 and TRBJ1-2, with 7 bases fitting TRBD1. This CDR3 is 15 amino acids long. The V segment lost 5 bases and the J segment 6 bases; nucleotides outside the gene matches: 12. Written as DNA, the CDR3 is TGTGCCAGCAGTACGCAGGGGGGCGCGAAGGATGGCTACACCTTC. Its protein is CASSTQGGAKDGYTF.

CDR3 protein: CSDSGQGDAEAFF. The DNA of the CDR3 is TGCAGCGATTCCGGACAGGGAGACGCTGAAGCTTTCTTT. The chain employs TRBV29-1 and TRBJ1-1; 8 nucleotides line up with TRBD1. In germline, CDR1 is SQVTM, CDR2 ANQGSEA. Trimming took 7 bases from V and 6 from J; bases not matched to a gene: 10. This CDR3 spans 13 amino acids.

Concerning this clonotype: This may stem from a read error, because a much larger clone lies one nucleotide away. The chain has TRBV9 and TRBJ2-6; D is unresolved. This CDR3 has 17 residues. The germline V gene encodes CDR1 SGDLS and CDR2 YYNGEE. Trimming cost V 0 bases and J 4 bases, with 14 bases left between them. The CDR3 loop reads CASSVDRDGRGANVLTF. CDR3 DNA: TGTGCCAGCAGCGTAGATCGCGACGGGCGCGGGGCCAACGTCCTGACTTTC.

In nucleotides, the CDR3 is TGTGCCAGCAGCTTGGTTCCCGGGGAACACGAGCAGTACTTC. This codes for CASSLVPGEHEQYF. This chain connects TRBV5-4 to TRBJ2-7, with D possibly being TRBD2 (5 bases). Per the germline V gene, CDR1 is SGHNT and CDR2 is YYREEE (reference sequence). This CDR3 region has 14 residues. The V gene lost 0 bases and the J gene lost 5 bases, with 12 bases spanning the gap.

The J gene is TRBJ1-6, the V gene TRBV27; 7 nucleotides align to TRBD1. CDR3 size: 14 residues. The V and J ends lost 10 bases and 7 bases, in that order; junction bases with no gene match: 10. Germline CDR1 MNHEY, CDR2 SMNVEV (reference sequence). The chain's CDR3 is CATGVRGLNSPLHF. CDR3 nucleotides: TGTGCCACCGGGGTGAGGGGGCTGAATTCACCCCTCCACTTT.

This clonotype was observed at least ten times. The V call is TRBV15, the J call TRBJ1-6; TRBD1 matches 9 bases. V gave up 3 bases and J gave up 7 bases; unmatched junction bases: 1. The CDR3 is made up of 14 amino acids. CDR1 LNHNV and CDR2 YYDKDF come from the germline V gene (reference sequence). The CDR3 sequence is CATSRDRGNSPLHF. The CDR3 DNA reads as TGTGCCACCAGCAGGGACAGGGGAAATTCACCCCTCCACTTT.

The rearrangement joins TRBV12-3 or TRBV12-4 to TRBJ2-7, with TRBD2 matching over 9 bases. Trimming cost V 4 bases and J 1 base; bases outside gene matches: 8. The CDR3 length is 16 residues. The CDR3 loop reads CASSSYQTSGSYEQYF. In DNA form, the CDR3 reads TGTGCCAGCAGTTCCTACCAGACTAGCGGTTCCTACGAGCAGTACTTC.

This clonotype was seen more than once but under ten times. The rearrangement links TRBV7-2 to TRBJ1-2, with D possibly TRBD1 on 5 matching bases. The germline V gene has CDR1 SGHTA and CDR2 FQGNSA. CDR3 length: 12 amino acids. V shed 3 bases and J shed 8 bases, with 10 bases lying between them. The CDR3 here is CASSFQGGGYTF. CDR3 nucleotides: TGTGCCAGCAGCTTCCAGGGCGGCGGCTACACCTTC.

This clonotype was picked up one time. A much more abundant neighbour one base away suggests this may be a read error. The V gene is TRBV2, the J gene TRBJ2-7; no reliable D call. This CDR3 is 13 amino acids long. CDR1 SNHLY and CDR2 FYNNEI come from the germline V gene. CDR3 DNA: TGTGCCAGCAGTGGGATTAGCATCTACGAGCGGTACTTC. This codes for CASSGISIYERYF.

The J gene is TRBJ1-1, the V gene TRBV5-1; D unresolved. The CDR3 is made up of 15 amino acids. The V gene's germline CDR1 is SGHRS and CDR2 YFSETQ. V lost 2 bases and J 0 bases, leaving 11 bases between the germline ends. The CDR3 DNA reads as TGCGCCAGCAGCTTACTTCCGGCCCTGAACACTGAAGCTTTCTTT. This encodes CASSLLPALNTEAFF.